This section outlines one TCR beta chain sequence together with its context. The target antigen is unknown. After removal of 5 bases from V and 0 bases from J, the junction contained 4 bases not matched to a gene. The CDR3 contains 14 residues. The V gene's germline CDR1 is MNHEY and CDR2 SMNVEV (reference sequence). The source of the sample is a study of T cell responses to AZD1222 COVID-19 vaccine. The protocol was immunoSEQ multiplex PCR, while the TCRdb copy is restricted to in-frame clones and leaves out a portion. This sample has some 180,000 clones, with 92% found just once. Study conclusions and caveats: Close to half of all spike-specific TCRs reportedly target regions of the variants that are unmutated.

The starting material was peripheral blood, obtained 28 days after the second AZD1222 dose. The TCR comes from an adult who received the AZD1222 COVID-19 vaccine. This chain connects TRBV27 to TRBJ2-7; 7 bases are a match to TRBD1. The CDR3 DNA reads TGTGCCAGCAGTCCCCACAGGGGCTCCTACGAGCAGTACTTC. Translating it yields CASSPHRGSYEQYF.